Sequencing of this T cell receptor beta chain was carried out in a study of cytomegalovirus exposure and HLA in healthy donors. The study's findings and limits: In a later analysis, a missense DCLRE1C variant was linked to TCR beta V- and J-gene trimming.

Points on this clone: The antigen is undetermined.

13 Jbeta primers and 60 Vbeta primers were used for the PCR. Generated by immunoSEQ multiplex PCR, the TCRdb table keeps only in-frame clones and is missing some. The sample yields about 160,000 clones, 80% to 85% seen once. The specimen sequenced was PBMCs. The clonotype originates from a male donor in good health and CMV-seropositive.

CDR3 bases: TGTGCCAGCAGCTTGGGTACAGGGGGAGTGGGAAACACCATATATTTT. Translating gives CASSLGTGGVGNTIYF. The rearrangement uses TRBV5-4 and TRBJ1-3; 8 bases map to TRBD1. Unmatched junction bases numbered 6, after V lost 0 bases and J lost 4 bases. The CDR3 loop spans 16 amino acids. Germline V gene data show CDR1 as SGHNT and CDR2 as YYREEE (reference sequence).